What follows are 31 T cell receptor beta chains derived from one specimen sequenced in a study of blood T cell repertoires in COVID-19. TCRdb's table, derived via immunoSEQ multiplex PCR, lists solely in-frame clones and lacks some. Seen here are about 210,000 clones, around 84% observed once, and the top ten hold less than 3.5%. Input material: PBMCs or T cells enriched from blood (not recorded which). The receptors here all came from a woman aged 30 to 39 who had been exposed to COVID-19.

J is TRBJ1-1 and V is TRBV29-1; 7 bases are a match to TRBD1. This CDR3 comprises 13 residues. In germline, CDR1 is SQVTM, CDR2 ANQGSEA. The J segment lost 4 bases and the V segment lost 7 bases, leaving 9 bases of the junction unmatched. The CDR3 nucleotides read TGCAGCGCGAGACAGGGAGGAGGCACTGAAGCTTTCTTT. Protein: CSARQGGGTEAFF.

This clone has only one observation. J is TRBJ1-2 and V is TRBV7-2; D gene ambiguous. Between the trimmed V and J ends, which lost 3 bases and 0 bases, there was a span of 5 bases. Germline V CDR1 and CDR2: SGHTA, FQGNSA. CDR3 length: 13 residues. The CDR3 loop reads CASSFDSNYGYTF. The CDR3 DNA sequence: TGTGCCAGCAGCTTCGACTCTAACTATGGCTACACCTTC.

This chain links TRBV12-5 with TRBJ1-3, with a weak D call TRBD1 (6 bases). The CDR3 is 14 amino acids. The germline V gene has CDR1 LGHNT and CDR2 FRNRAP. V gave up 0 bases and J gave up 3 bases, with 6 bases separating them. This CDR3 reads CASGLVDSGNTIYF. The CDR3 DNA reads TGTGCTAGTGGTTTGGTGGACAGTGGAAACACCATATATTTT.

This chain joins TRBV2 and TRBJ2-7, with 11 bases fitting TRBD1. Trimming cost V 6 bases and J 4 bases; bases outside gene matches: 5. The CDR3 has 14 residues. Germline CDR1 reads SNHLY; CDR2 reads FYNNEI. The CDR3: CASRRDRGIYEQYF. Written as DNA, the CDR3 is TGTGCCAGCAGGAGGGACAGGGGGATTTACGAGCAGTACTTC.

The J gene is TRBJ1-2, the V gene TRBV12-3 or TRBV12-4; weak D call: TRBD1 (5 bases). V lost 3 bases to trimming and J lost 8 bases, with 10 bases between them. The CDR3 length is 12 residues. CDR3 in amino acids: CASSLGGLGYTF. The DNA for the CDR3 is TGTGCCAGCAGTTTGGGGGGTTTGGGCTACACCTTC.

This chain links TRBV11-2 with TRBJ1-1; 7 bases are a match to TRBD1. In germline, CDR1 is SGHAT, CDR2 FQNNGV. The junction had 13 bases not matched to a gene; V was cut back by 5 bases and J by 10 bases. The CDR3 runs 14 residues. The CDR3 sequence: CASSPRQGQGGAFF. Written as DNA, the CDR3 is TGTGCCAGCAGCCCTAGACAGGGCCAAGGGGGAGCTTTCTTT. The whole variable domain, remainder taken from reference TRBV11-2 and TRBJ1-1, is EAGVAQSPRYKIIEKRQSVAFWCNPISGHATLYWYQQILGQGPKLLIQFQNNGVVDDSQLPKDRFSAERLKGVDSTLKIQPAKLEDSAVYLCASSPRQGQGGAFFGQGTRLTVV.

CDR3 amino acids: CASSEKRLAGVETQYF. The CDR3 nucleotides are TGTGCCAGCAGTGAAAAGCGGTTAGCGGGGGTTGAGACCCAGTACTTC. The chain joins TRBV6-1 to TRBJ2-5, with TRBD2 identical over 9 bases. The length of the CDR3 is 16 residues. The germline gives CDR1 MNHNS, CDR2 SASEGT. Germline trimming cut 2 bases from V and 5 bases from J; bases unmatched to any gene: 9.

The chain recombines TRBV27 with TRBJ2-1, with a tentative D call TRBD1 (5 bases). V was pared by 5 bases and J by 0 bases, with 14 bases between. Per germline, CDR1 MNHEY and CDR2 SMNVEV (reference sequence). The CDR3 has 16 amino acids. In nucleotides, the CDR3 is TGTGCCAGCAGTCCCCAGGGTGCTAGCTCCTACAATGAGCAGTTCTTC. It codes for CASSPQGASSYNEQFF.

The chain has TRBV3-1 (or the pseudogene TRBV3-2) and TRBJ2-1, with 7 positions matching TRBD2. Germline CDR1 LGHDT, CDR2 YNNKEL (reference sequence). V trimming: 0 bases; J trimming: 1 base; junction bases outside the gene matches: 12. The CDR3 totals 19 residues. As DNA, the CDR3 is TGTGCCAGCAGCCAAGATCAAGGTCTGCGGGGGATATCCTACAATGAGCAGTTCTTC. This translates into CASSQDQGLRGISYNEQFF.

The chain combines TRBV4-1 with TRBJ2-7; D is ambiguous. The V gene's germline CDR1 is MGHRA and CDR2 YSYEKL. This CDR3 spans 13 amino acids. V lost 4 bases and J 4 bases, leaving 11 bases between the germline ends. The CDR3 loop is CASSRAEKYEQYF. DNA of the CDR3: TGCGCCAGCAGCCGTGCGGAGAAGTACGAGCAGTACTTC.

The V call is TRBV11-2, the J call TRBJ2-2; D possibly corresponds to TRBD1 (6 bases). The germline V gene encodes CDR1 SGHAT and CDR2 FQNNGV. V dropped 2 bases and J dropped 5 bases, with 9 bases sitting between them. The CDR3 has 14 residues. As DNA, the CDR3 is TGTGCCAGCAGCTTAACCCAGGGGACCGGGGAGCTGTTTTTT. The encoded protein is CASSLTQGTGELFF. Supplemented by reference TRBV11-2 and TRBJ2-2, the full variable domain reads EAGVAQSPRYKIIEKRQSVAFWCNPISGHATLYWYQQILGQGPKLLIQFQNNGVVDDSQLPKDRFSAERLKGVDSTLKIQPAKLEDSAVYLCASSLTQGTGELFFGEGSRLTVL.

The rearrangement links TRBV20-1 to TRBJ1-1, with D possibly TRBD1 on 5 matching bases. CDR1 and CDR2 (germline): DFQATT, SNEGSKA (reference sequence). The CDR3 contains 16 residues. Trimming pared 3 bases from V and 2 bases from J, leaving 19 bases between. CDR3 residues: CSASGAEKKINTEAFF. DNA for the CDR3: TGCAGTGCTAGTGGGGCAGAAAAAAAAATCAACACTGAAGCTTTCTTT.

This clone was seen a handful of times. The genes are TRBV30 and TRBJ1-5; D remains ambiguous. CDR1 GTSNPN and CDR2 SVGIG come from the germline V gene (reference sequence). Trimming pared 7 bases from V and 2 bases from J, leaving 18 bases between. The CDR3 sequence is 15 residues long. The CDR3 is CAFTSGGVGNQPQHF. The DNA of the CDR3 is TGTGCCTTCACCTCCGGCGGGGTTGGCAATCAGCCCCAGCATTTT.

J is TRBJ1-3 and V is TRBV6-6, with D perhaps matching TRBD1 (6 bases). CDR1 and CDR2 (germline): MNHNY, SVGAGI (reference sequence). The CDR3 sequence is 15 residues long. The V end lost 6 bases, the J end lost 4 bases, and 16 bases lay between the germline ends. The CDR3 region has the DNA TGTGCCAGCAGGATTACGGACAGTTTAGGAAACACCATATATTTT. Protein sequence: CASRITDSLGNTIYF.

The chain carries TRBV5-4 and TRBJ2-7; D is undetermined. Trimming left V 3 bases short and J 0 bases short, with 7 bases between. CDR1 SGHNT and CDR2 YYREEE come from the germline V gene (reference sequence). The CDR3 extends over 13 amino acids. CDR3 nucleotides: TGTGCCAGCAGCTACCCTAACTCCTACGAGCAGTACTTC. The encoded protein is CASSYPNSYEQYF.

V gene TRBV2 combines with J gene TRBJ2-7; the D gene is possibly TRBD1 (5 bases). This CDR3 has 15 residues. CDR1 is SNHLY and CDR2 is FYNNEI in the germline V gene. Trimming pared 2 bases from V and 2 bases from J, leaving 13 bases between. The CDR3 loop reads CASSERGGHTYEQYF. Written as DNA, the CDR3 is TGTGCCAGCAGTGAAAGGGGCGGCCATACCTACGAGCAGTACTTC.

The J gene is TRBJ2-7, the V gene TRBV7-7; 11 bases match TRBD2. Trimming took 5 bases from V and 5 from J; bases not matched to a gene: 5. The CDR3 totals 14 residues. Germline V gives CDR1 SSHAT, CDR2 FNYEAQ (reference sequence). CDR3 nucleotides: TGTGCCAGCAGCCTCGGGACTAGCGGCGACGAGCAGTACTTC. Residues: CASSLGTSGDEQYF.

This clone came up a few times. The chain uses TRBV6-5 and TRBJ1-2, with 9 bases that match TRBD1. The germline CDR1 and CDR2 sequences are MNHEY and SVGAGI. Trimming at V came to 5 bases and at J to 6 bases, leaving 4 bases not matched to a gene. The CDR3 spans 13 residues. The CDR3 DNA reads as TGTGCCAGCAGTCGGGACAGGGCCAATGGCTACACCTTC. Translating gives CASSRDRANGYTF.

As for this clone: The same CDR3 also results from other DNA sequences found in this sample. The chain combines TRBV27 with TRBJ2-1; the match to TRBD2 covers 8 bases. This CDR3 spans 14 amino acids. The J segment lost 0 bases and the V segment lost 9 bases, leaving 4 bases of the junction unmatched. Germline values: CDR1 MNHEY, CDR2 SMNVEV (reference sequence). The CDR3 DNA follows: TGTGCCAGTTCTAGCGGGCACTCCTACAATGAGCAGTTCTTC. Amino acid sequence: CASSSGHSYNEQFF.

V is TRBV19 and J is TRBJ1-1, with 9 bases fitting TRBD1. V lost 6 bases, J lost 1 base, and 15 bases stayed unmatched. CDR1 and CDR2 (germline): LNHDA, SQIVND (reference sequence). The CDR3 has 18 residues. CDR3: CASSLLLRGQGSNTEAFF. The DNA of the CDR3 is TGTGCCAGTAGCCTTCTTCTTCGAGGACAGGGGTCGAACACTGAAGCTTTCTTT.

The J gene is TRBJ1-4, the V gene TRBV5-1; D may be TRBD1 (5 bases). CDR1 is SGHRS, CDR2 YFSETQ, per germline. This CDR3 region has 14 residues. V was shortened by 0 bases and J by 8 bases, with 11 bases between the two germline ends. The CDR3 bases are TGCGCCAGCAGCTTGGCCAGGGTGGGCGAAAAACTGTTTTTT. Protein: CASSLARVGEKLFF. The entire variable domain, with the rest obtained from reference TRBV5-1 and TRBJ1-4, is as follows: KAGVTQTPRYLIKTRGQQVTLSCSPISGHRSVSWYQQTPGQGLQFLFEYFSETQRNKGNFPGRFSGRQFSNSRSEMNVSTLELGDSALYLCASSLARVGEKLFFGSGTQLSVL.

The CDR3 nucleotides read TGTGCCAGCAGCCTACCGGGACTCGACCTCGGAAACACCATATATTTT. This sequence encodes CASSLPGLDLGNTIYF. V is TRBV7-9 and J is TRBJ1-3; D perhaps matches TRBD1 (5 bases). CDR1 and CDR2 (germline): SEHNR, FQNEAQ (reference sequence). Trimming removed 5 bases from V and 4 bases from J, with 18 bases in between. The CDR3 is made up of 16 amino acids.

The chain is built from TRBV5-1 and TRBJ2-3, with 9 positions matching TRBD2. V shed 4 bases and J 3 bases; nucleotides not matched to a gene: 15. This CDR3 has 18 residues. Germline CDR1 reads SGHRS; CDR2 reads YFSETQ. CDR3 protein: CASSRGAGGRSQTDTQYF. CDR3 bases: TGCGCCAGCAGCCGGGGAGCGGGGGGACGCTCTCAAACAGATACGCAGTATTTT.

The chain recombines TRBV20-1 with TRBJ2-3, with TRBD1 identical over 7 bases. This CDR3 has 16 amino acids. Germline V gene data show CDR1 as DFQATT and CDR2 as SNEGSKA (reference sequence). V shed 3 bases, J shed 0 bases, and the junction held 9 bases outside the gene matches. The CDR3 spells CSASTVGTVSTDTQYF. The CDR3 DNA sequence: TGCAGTGCTAGTACCGTCGGGACAGTTAGCACAGATACGCAGTATTTT.

The chain recombines TRBV19 with TRBJ1-4, with D unclear. In germline, CDR1 is LNHDA, CDR2 SQIVND (reference sequence). The CDR3 is 14 amino acids. V was cut by 6 bases and J by 0 bases, with 8 bases left in between. The CDR3 is CASRRSATNEKLFF. For the CDR3, the DNA is TGTGCCAGTAGAAGGAGCGCAACTAATGAAAAACTGTTTTTT.

This clone is judged medium-sized (0.01 to 0.1%). The V call is TRBV6-4, the J call TRBJ2-3; TRBD2 matches 7 bases. CDR1 is MRHNA and CDR2 is SNTAGT in the germline V gene. This CDR3 comprises 15 residues. The J segment lost 6 bases and the V segment lost 0 bases, leaving 6 bases of the junction unmatched. CDR3 residues: CASSDSAGEVDTQYF. DNA of the CDR3: TGTGCCAGCAGTGACTCGGCGGGGGAAGTGGATACGCAGTATTTT.

This chain joins TRBV6-6 and TRBJ1-2; 7 bases line up with TRBD1. Germline lookup yields CDR1 MNHNY and CDR2 SVGAGI (reference sequence). V was clipped by 2 bases and J by 1 base; unmatched bases: 4. The CDR3 totals 15 residues. CDR3 sequence: CASSYLTGYNYGYTF. As DNA, the CDR3 is TGTGCCAGCAGTTACCTGACAGGGTATAACTATGGCTACACCTTC.

The rearrangement uses TRBV6-5 and TRBJ1-6; possibly TRBD1 for D (5 bases). There are 14 residues in the CDR3. Between the trimmed V and J ends, which lost 8 bases and 10 bases, there was a span of 18 bases. Per the germline V gene, CDR1 is MNHEY and CDR2 is SVGAGI. The CDR3: CASPATDTLSPLHF. For the CDR3, the DNA is TGTGCCAGCCCAGCGACAGACACCTTGTCACCCCTCCACTTT.

CDR3 nucleotides: TGTGCCAGCAGCAGAAGACCGGGGTTAGAGCCCCAGCATTTT. Translated: CASSRRPGLEPQHF. This chain uses TRBV5-8 with TRBJ1-5, with no clear D. The germline V gene has CDR1 SGHTS and CDR2 YDEGEE. The CDR3 loop spans 14 amino acids. V lost 4 bases to trimming and J lost 8 bases, with 16 bases between them. Using reference TRBV5-8 and TRBJ1-5 for the parts outside the CDR3, the full variable domain is EAGVTQSPTHLIKTRGQQATLRCSPISGHTSVYWYQQALGLGLQFLLWYDEGEERNRGNFPPRFSGRQFPNYSSELNVNALELEDSALYLCASSRRPGLEPQHFGDGTRLSIL.

This sequence joins TRBV19 and TRBJ1-1; no firm D call. This CDR3 spans 14 amino acids. Germline loops: CDR1 LNHDA, CDR2 SQIVND (reference sequence). The V end lost 1 base, the J end lost 1 base, and 7 bases lay between the germline ends. The CDR3 nucleotides read TGTGCCAGTAGTATAGGGAGAGGGAACACTGAAGCTTTCTTT. It specifies CASSIGRGNTEAFF.

With regard to this clone: The junction shows a germline mismatch at one end, possibly a read error. The chain has TRBV3-1 (or the pseudogene TRBV3-2) and TRBJ1-1; no clear D gene. The germline V gene has CDR1 LGHDT and CDR2 YNNKEL (reference sequence). This CDR3 comprises 14 residues. As DNA, the CDR3 is TGTGCCAGCATCCAACGGTCCGGTAGCACTGAAGCTTTCTTT. It yields the protein CASIQRSGSTEAFF.